This T cell receptor (beta chain) was retrieved from a study of OX40 agonist ivuxolimab in advanced cancers. Study-wide context: Patients with prior anti-PD-1, anti-PD-L1 or anti-CTLA-4 therapy were eligible; 35% to 45% had some.

This clone was seen a single time. What it recognizes is unknown. General observations from the study: There was clonal expansion of CD4+ and CD8+ blood T cells by week 6 at 0.1 to 3.0 mg/kg.

Method: immunoSEQ multiplex PCR; TCRdb's copy keeps in-frame clones and lacks some. The sample lists over 150,000 clones, roughly 94% occurring once. CDR1 is SGHTS, CDR2 YDEGEE, per germline. The CDR3 runs to 12 residues. Trimming removed 0 bases at V and 14 bases at J, with 11 bases between. This chain uses TRBV5-8 with TRBJ1-4; maybe TRBD1 (5 bases). The material sequenced was CD4+ or CD8+ T cells sorted from blood, taken in a trial of the OX40 agonist ivuxolimab. This clonotype was sampled from an adult with an advanced solid tumor such as melanoma, head and neck, liver or kidney cancer. The CDR3 nucleotides are TGTGCCAGCAGCTTGGCGGGGGACGGCCTGTTTTTT. This translates into CASSLAGDGLFF.